This T cell receptor beta chain emerged from a study of T cells in Graves' hyperthyroidism and ophthalmopathy. Study conclusions and caveats: Also found in blood were most expanded thyroid clonotypes above 0.001.

This clonotype was detected only a few times. What it binds is not known. Graves' hyperthyroidism is called stable when ophthalmopathy does not progress within 18 months. Aged 18 to 65, the patients had hyperthyroidism that was newly diagnosed and had lasted under 2 months. Researchers barred patients who had uncontrolled infection, other autoimmune disease, pregnancy or lactation. The investigators amplified TCR beta CDR3 regions from RNA transcripts. Initially, a first-round RT-PCR of the TCR CDR3 employed the HTBI primer set. Each CDR3 protein gets one entry after TCRdb re-called the multiplex PCR reads with MiXCR. The sample shows 300,000 to 450,000 distinct CDR3 sequences, more than 13% of them seen only once. Losses at the gene ends were 3 bases for V and 7 bases for J; bases not matched to a gene: 5. The CDR3 consists of 14 residues. Germline V gene sequence: CDR1 MRHNA, CDR2 SNTAGT.

The sample was blood. The receptor was isolated from a woman under 40 with Graves' hyperthyroidism. The V gene is TRBV6-4, the J gene TRBJ1-2; 10 bases agree with TRBD1. CDR3 DNA: TGTGCCAGCAGTGAGGGACAGGGGTCTGGTGGCTACACCTTC. Translated, it gives CASSEGQGSGGYTF.